Listed here is a single T cell receptor (beta chain). Its specificity is not known. The CDR3 loop spans 16 amino acids. CDR1 and CDR2 (germline): KGHSH, LQKENI. The J segment lost 0 bases and the V segment lost 6 bases, leaving 8 bases of the junction unmatched. These data come from a study of PD-1 blockade in classical Hodgkin lymphoma. Study-level results: By C4D1 there was a significant rise in CD4+ TCR diversity but not in CD8+ TCR diversity.

Produced via immunoSEQ multiplex PCR; TCRdb's table is partial and in-frame only. The sample has roughly 100,000 clones, 89% seen once. As to time point: cycle 4 day 1 (C4D1), after five to seven weeks of nivolumab. In every patient, relapse followed autologous stem cell transplantation, while exposure to brentuximab vedotin differed. Sequenced material: peripheral blood mononuclear cells (PBMCs), taken before the fourth cycle of nivolumab. The rearrangement links TRBV18 to TRBJ1-3; 7 bases align to TRBD1. The sequence was collected from a human donor with classical Hodgkin lymphoma. CDR3 loop: CASSTQGQISGNTIYF. Written as DNA, the CDR3 is TGTGCCAGCTCCACACAGGGACAGATCTCTGGAAACACCATATATTTT.